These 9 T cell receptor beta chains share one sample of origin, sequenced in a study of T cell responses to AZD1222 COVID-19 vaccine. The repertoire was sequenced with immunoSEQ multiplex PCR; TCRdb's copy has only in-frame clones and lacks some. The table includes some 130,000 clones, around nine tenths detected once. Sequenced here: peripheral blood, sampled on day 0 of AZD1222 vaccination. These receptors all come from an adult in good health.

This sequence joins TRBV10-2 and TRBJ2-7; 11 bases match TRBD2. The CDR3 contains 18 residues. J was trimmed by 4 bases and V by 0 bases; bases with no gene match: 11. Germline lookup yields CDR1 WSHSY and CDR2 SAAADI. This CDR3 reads CASSESHYTSGSRYEQYF. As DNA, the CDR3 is TGCGCCAGCAGTGAGTCCCATTATACTAGCGGGAGTAGATACGAGCAGTACTTC.

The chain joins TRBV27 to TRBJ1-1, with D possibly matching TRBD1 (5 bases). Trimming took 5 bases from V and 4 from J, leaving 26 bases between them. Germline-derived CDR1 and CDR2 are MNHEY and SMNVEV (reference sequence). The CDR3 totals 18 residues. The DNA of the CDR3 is TGTGCCAGCAGTACAATCTCCGGGACCCCCGGCGGGAGCACTGAAGCTTTCTTT. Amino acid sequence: CASSTISGTPGGSTEAFF.

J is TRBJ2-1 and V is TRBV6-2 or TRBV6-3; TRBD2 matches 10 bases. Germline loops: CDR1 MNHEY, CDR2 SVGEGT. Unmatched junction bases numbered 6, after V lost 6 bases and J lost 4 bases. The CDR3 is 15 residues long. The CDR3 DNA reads TGTGCCAGCAGCCGGAGCGGGGGGGATTACAATGAGCAGTTCTTC. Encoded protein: CASSRSGGDYNEQFF.

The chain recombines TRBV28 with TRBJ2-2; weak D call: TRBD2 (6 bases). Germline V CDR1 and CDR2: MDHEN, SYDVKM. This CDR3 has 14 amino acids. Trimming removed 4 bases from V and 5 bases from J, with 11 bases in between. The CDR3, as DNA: TGTGCCAGCAGTTCCGGGAGTCGGACCGGGGAGCTGTTTTTT. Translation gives CASSSGSRTGELFF.

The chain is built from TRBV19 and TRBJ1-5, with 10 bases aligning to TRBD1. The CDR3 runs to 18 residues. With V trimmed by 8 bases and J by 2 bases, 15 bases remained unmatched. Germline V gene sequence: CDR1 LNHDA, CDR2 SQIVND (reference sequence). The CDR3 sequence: CASGTGTGVFVGNQPQHF. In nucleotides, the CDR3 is TGTGCCAGTGGTACCGGGACAGGGGTTTTCGTAGGCAATCAGCCCCAGCATTTT. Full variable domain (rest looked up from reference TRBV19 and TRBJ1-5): DGGITQSPKYLFRKEGQNVTLSCEQNLNHDAMYWYRQDPGQGLRLIYYSQIVNDFQKGDIAEGYSVSREKKESFPLTVTSAQKNPTAFYLCASGTGTGVFVGNQPQHFGDGTRLSIL.

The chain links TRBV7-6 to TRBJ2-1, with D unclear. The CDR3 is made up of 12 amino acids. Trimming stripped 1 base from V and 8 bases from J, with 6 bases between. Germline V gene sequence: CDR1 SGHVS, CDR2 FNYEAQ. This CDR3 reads CASSLVGDEQFF. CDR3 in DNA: TGTGCCAGCAGCTTAGTTGGCGATGAGCAGTTCTTC. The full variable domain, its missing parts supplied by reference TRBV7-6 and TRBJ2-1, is GAGVSQSPRYKVTKRGQDVALRCDPISGHVSLYWYRQALGQGPEFLTYFNYEAQQDKSGLPNDRFSAERPEGSISTLTIQRTEQRDSAMYRCASSLVGDEQFFGPGTRLTVL.

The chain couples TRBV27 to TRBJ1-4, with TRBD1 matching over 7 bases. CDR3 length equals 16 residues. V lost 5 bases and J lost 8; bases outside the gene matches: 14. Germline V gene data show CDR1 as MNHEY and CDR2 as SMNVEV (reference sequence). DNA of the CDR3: TGTGCCAGCAGTCCCGATTCGTGGACAGGTCCGGAAAAACTGTTTTTT. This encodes CASSPDSWTGPEKLFF.

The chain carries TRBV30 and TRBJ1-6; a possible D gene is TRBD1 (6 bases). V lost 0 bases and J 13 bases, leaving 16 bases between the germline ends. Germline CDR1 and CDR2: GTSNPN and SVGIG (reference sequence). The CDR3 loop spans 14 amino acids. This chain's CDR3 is CAWSVGTLSGPLHF. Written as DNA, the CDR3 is TGTGCCTGGAGTGTAGGGACACTCAGCGGCCCCCTCCACTTT.

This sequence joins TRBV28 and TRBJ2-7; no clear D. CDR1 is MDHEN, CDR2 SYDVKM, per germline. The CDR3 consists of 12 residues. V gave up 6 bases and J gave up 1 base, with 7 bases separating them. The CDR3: CASSLRSYEQYF. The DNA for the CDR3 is TGTGCCAGCAGCCTTCGGTCCTACGAGCAGTACTTC. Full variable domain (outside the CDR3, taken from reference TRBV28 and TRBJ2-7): DVKVTQSSRYLVKRTGEKVFLECVQDMDHENMFWYRQDPGLGLRLIYFSYDVKMKEKGDIPEGYSVSREKKERFSLILESASTNQTSMYLCASSLRSYEQYFGPGTRLTVT.